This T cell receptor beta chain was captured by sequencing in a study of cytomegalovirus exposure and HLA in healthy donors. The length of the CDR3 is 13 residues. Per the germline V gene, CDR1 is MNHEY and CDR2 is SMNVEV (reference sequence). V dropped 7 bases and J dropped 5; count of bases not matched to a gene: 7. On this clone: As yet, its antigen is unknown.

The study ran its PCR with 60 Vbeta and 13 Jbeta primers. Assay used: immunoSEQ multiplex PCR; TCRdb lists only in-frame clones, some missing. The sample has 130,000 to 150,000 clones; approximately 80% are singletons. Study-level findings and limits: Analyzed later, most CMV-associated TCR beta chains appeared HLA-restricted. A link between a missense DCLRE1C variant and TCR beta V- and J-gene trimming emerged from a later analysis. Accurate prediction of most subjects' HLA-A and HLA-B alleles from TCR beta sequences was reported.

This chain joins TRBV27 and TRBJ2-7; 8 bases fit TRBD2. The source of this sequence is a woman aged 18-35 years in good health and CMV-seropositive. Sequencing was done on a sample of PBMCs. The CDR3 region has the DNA TGTGCCAGCAAACCGGGGGGGAGAAACGAGCAGTACTTC. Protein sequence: CASKPGGRNEQYF.